The 9 T cell receptor beta chains given below trace back to one sample, sequenced in a study of blood T cells in healthy people across ages. A second PCR, run for about 7 to 11 cycles, used a sample-barcoded 5' primer plus a J-beta primer mix. TCRdb re-analysed the 5' RACE reads in MiXCR, keeping a single row per CDR3 protein. The repertoire includes 1.8 million or so distinct CDR3 sequences, approximately 40% of them detected once, and about 23% sits in the top ten. Sequencing input: blood. These receptor sequences come from a human donor in good health.

The V call is TRBV4-3, the J call TRBJ2-7; D is ambiguous. V was shortened by 0 bases and J by 5 bases, with 14 bases between the two germline ends. Per germline, CDR1 LGHNA and CDR2 YSLEER. The CDR3 is made up of 15 amino acids. The DNA of the CDR3 is TGCGCCAGCAGCCAAGATAGTGGCCCTTTTGACGAGCAGTACTTC. Protein product: CASSQDSGPFDEQYF.

This clonotype has just one count. At one end, the junction sequence differs from germline, possibly due to a read error. This chain links TRBV6-5 with TRBJ1-2; no definite D call. From germline, CDR1 is MNHEY and CDR2 SVGAGI. The CDR3 sequence is 16 residues long. In DNA form, the CDR3 reads TGTGCCAGCAGTTACGATATGGTAGGGTCAGATTATGGTTACACCTTC. Protein: CASSYDMVGSDYGYTF.

CDR3 in amino acids: CASSQEWGLAVQETQYF. CDR3 DNA: TGTGCCAGCAGCCAAGAATGGGGCCTAGCGGTACAAGAGACCCAGTACTTC. The chain uses TRBV14 and TRBJ2-5; 7 bases fit TRBD2. The CDR3 is 17 residues long. The germline V gene encodes CDR1 SGHDN and CDR2 FVKESK. V gave up 0 bases and J gave up 2 bases; unmatched junction bases: 9.

This clonotype was detected a few times. This sequence joins TRBV4-1 and TRBJ2-7; D is undetermined. Germline values: CDR1 MGHRA, CDR2 YSYEKL. V lost 4 bases to trimming and J lost 0 bases, with 10 bases between them. CDR3 size: 14 residues. CDR3 coding DNA: TGCGCCAGCAGCCCGACGACACTCTCCTACGAGCAGTACTTC. This codes for CASSPTTLSYEQYF.

The rearrangement joins TRBV15 to TRBJ2-1; TRBD2 matches 13 bases. Germline V gene sequence: CDR1 LNHNV, CDR2 YYDKDF (reference sequence). The ends lost 5 bases at V and 6 bases at J; junction bases unmatched: 4. This CDR3 has 15 amino acids. CDR3 sequence: CATSGTSGGANEQFF. The CDR3 DNA reads TGTGCCACCAGCGGAACTAGCGGGGGGGCCAATGAGCAGTTCTTC.

This clonotype was found a few times. J is TRBJ1-1 and V is TRBV12-3 or TRBV12-4; a possible D gene is TRBD1 (5 bases). V was trimmed by 3 bases and J by 0 bases, leaving 14 bases between them. The CDR3 covers 16 residues. CDR3 DNA sequence: TGTGCCAGCAGTTTCAAAGCCTGGGGCGTGAACACTGAAGCTTTCTTT. It yields the protein CASSFKAWGVNTEAFF.

This rearrangement joins TRBV6-6 to TRBJ2-1, with 9 bases identical to TRBD1. The CDR3 is 15 amino acids. The germline gives CDR1 MNHNY, CDR2 SVGAGI (reference sequence). V trimming: 6 bases; J trimming: 2 bases; junction bases outside the gene matches: 5. CDR3 in amino acids: CASSHRQGAYNEQFF. The CDR3, as DNA: TGTGCCAGCAGCCACCGACAGGGGGCCTACAATGAGCAGTTCTTC.

This clonotype has only a few counts. A read error may produce the germline difference seen at one junction end. The chain joins TRBV10-3 to TRBJ2-7; a weak D match, TRBD1 (5 bases). This CDR3 comprises 16 residues. Germline-derived CDR1 and CDR2 are ENHRY and SYGVKD. CDR3 in DNA: TGTGCCATCAGTGATCCGGACACTCTGGCAGCCTACGGGCAGTACTTC. Translating gives CAISDPDTLAAYGQYF.

This clonotype was counted a few times. The chain uses TRBV5-5 and TRBJ2-6; TRBD1 or TRBD2 may be the D gene (6 bases each). Germline CDR1 SGHKS, CDR2 YYEKEE (reference sequence). This CDR3 is 16 amino acids long. V lost 0 bases to trimming and J lost 4 bases, with 11 bases between them. The CDR3 DNA reads TGTGCCAGCAGCTTGGCTGGGGGGCTCGGGGCCAACGTCCTGACTTTC. Protein product: CASSLAGGLGANVLTF. The full variable domain, with the rest looked up from reference TRBV5-5 and TRBJ2-6, is DAGVTQSPTHLIKTRGQQVTLRCSPISGHKSVSWYQQVLGQGPQFIFQYYEKEERGRGNFPDRFSARQFPNYSSELNVNALLLGDSALYLCASSLAGGLGANVLTFGAGSRLTVL.